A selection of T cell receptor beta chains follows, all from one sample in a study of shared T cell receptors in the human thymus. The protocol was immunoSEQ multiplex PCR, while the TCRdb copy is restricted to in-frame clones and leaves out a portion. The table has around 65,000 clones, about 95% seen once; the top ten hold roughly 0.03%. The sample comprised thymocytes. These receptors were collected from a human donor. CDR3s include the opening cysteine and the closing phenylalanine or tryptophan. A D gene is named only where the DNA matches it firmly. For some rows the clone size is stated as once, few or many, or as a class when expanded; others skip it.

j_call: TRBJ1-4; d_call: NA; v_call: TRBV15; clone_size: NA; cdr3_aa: CATSRDNRVPDATNEKLFF; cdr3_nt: TGTGCCACCAGCAGAGACAACAGGGTACCTGATGCAACTAATGAAAAACTGTTTTTT
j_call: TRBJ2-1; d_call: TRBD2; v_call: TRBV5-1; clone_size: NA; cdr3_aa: CASSFGASGNNEQFF; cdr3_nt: TGCGCCAGCAGCTTTGGGGCTAGCGGGAACAATGAGCAGTTCTTC
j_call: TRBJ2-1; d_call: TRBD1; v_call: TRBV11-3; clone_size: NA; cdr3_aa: CASSEGQGLNEQFF; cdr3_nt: TGTGCCAGCAGCGAGGGACAGGGCCTCAATGAGCAGTTCTTC
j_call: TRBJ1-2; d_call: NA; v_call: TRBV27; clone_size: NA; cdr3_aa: CASSRKQGNYGYTF; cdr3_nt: TGTGCCAGCAGCCGGAAACAGGGAAACTATGGCTACACCTTC
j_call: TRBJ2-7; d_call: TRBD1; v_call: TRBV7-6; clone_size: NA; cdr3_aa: CASSSNFGDRGRLGSYEQYF; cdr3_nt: TGTGCCAGCAGCTCTAACTTTGGGGACAGGGGGCGGTTGGGCTCCTACGAGCAGTACTTC
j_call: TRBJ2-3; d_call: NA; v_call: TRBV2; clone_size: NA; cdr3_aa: CASRPGLLLTDTQYF; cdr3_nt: TGTGCCAGTAGGCCAGGCCTCCTTCTCACAGATACGCAGTATTTT
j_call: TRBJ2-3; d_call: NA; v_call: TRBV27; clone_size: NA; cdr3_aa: CASSLLGGGPLSTDTQYF; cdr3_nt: TGTGCCAGCAGTTTGTTGGGGGGGGGCCCCTTGAGCACAGATACGCAGTATTTT
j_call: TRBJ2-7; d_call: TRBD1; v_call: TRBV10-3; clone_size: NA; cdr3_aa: CATGQGLEIRTYEQYF; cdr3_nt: TGTGCCACCGGACAGGGTTTGGAGATTCGGACCTACGAGCAGTACTTC
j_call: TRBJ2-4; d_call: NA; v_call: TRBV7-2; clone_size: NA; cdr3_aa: CASSPRPIAKNIQYF; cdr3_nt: TGTGCCAGCAGCCCCAGGCCGATAGCCAAAAACATTCAGTACTTC
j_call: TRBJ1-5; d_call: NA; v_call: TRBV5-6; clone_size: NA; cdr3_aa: CASSSSGSGAHPDQPQHF; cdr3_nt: TGTGCCAGCAGCTCTTCGGGGAGTGGGGCCCACCCCGATCAGCCCCAGCATTTT
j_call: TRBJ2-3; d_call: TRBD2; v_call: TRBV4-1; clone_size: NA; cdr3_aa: CASSQEGSGGTDTQYF; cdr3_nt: TGCGCCAGCAGCCAAGAGGGTAGCGGGGGCACAGATACGCAGTATTTT
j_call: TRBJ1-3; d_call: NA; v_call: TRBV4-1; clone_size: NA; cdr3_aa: CASSQDPGAGGNTIYF; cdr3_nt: TGCGCCAGCAGCCAAGATCCGGGAGCGGGTGGAAACACCATATATTTT
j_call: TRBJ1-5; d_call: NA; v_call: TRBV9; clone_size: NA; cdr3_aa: CASSVNSNQPQHF; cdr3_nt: TGTGCCAGCAGCGTTAATAGCAATCAGCCCCAGCATTTT
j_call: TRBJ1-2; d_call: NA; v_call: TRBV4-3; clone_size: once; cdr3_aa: CASSDFGRNNYGYTF; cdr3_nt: TGCGCCAGCAGCGATTTCGGGCGGAATAACTATGGCTACACCTTC
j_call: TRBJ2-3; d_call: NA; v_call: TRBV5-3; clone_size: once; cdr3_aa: CARSPRRQAQITDTQYF; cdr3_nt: TGTGCCAGAAGCCCCCGTCGACAGGCCCAAATCACAGATACGCAGTATTTT
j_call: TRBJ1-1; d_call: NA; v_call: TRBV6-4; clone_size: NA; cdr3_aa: CASRGGMNTEAFF; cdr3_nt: TGTGCCAGTAGGGGAGGGATGAACACTGAAGCTTTCTTT
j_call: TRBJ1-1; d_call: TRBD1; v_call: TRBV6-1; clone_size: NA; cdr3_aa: CASSGNRGSNTEAFF; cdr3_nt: TGTGCCAGCAGTGGAAACAGGGGTTCGAACACTGAAGCTTTCTTT